What follows are 9 T cell receptor beta chains derived from one specimen sequenced in a study of metastatic and nonmetastatic thyroid tumors. Thyroid surgery took place with no prior treatment in any patient. TCRdb reanalyzed the PCR reads with MiXCR. This table holds around 20,000 clones, 25% to 35% found once. The specimen was tumor tissue. Receptor source: a male donor with papillary thyroid cancer or a benign thyroid nodule (not recorded which). Some clones in this sample may be carry-over from other donors' samples.

This clone ranks as medium-sized. The chain carries TRBV20-1 and TRBJ1-6; D is unresolved. Trimming stripped 0 bases from V and 6 bases from J, with 12 bases between. CDR1 and CDR2 from the germline V gene are DFQATT and SNEGSKA (reference sequence). The CDR3 has 15 amino acids. The CDR3 DNA sequence: TGCAGTGCTAGAGATTTGGGGTATGGTAATTCACCCCTCCACTTT. Its protein product is CSARDLGYGNSPLHF.

The rearrangement joins TRBV5-1 to TRBJ2-2, with TRBD2 matching 12 bases. The CDR3 extends over 15 amino acids. The V gene end was trimmed by 5 bases and the J gene end by 5 bases; junction bases not matched to a gene: 4. Germline-derived CDR1 and CDR2 are SGHRS and YFSETQ. The CDR3 loop reads CASRPGTSGTGELFF. The CDR3 coding sequence is TGCGCCAGCAGACCCGGGACTAGCGGGACCGGGGAGCTGTTTTTT.

This clone was seen a few times. This sequence joins TRBV6-1 and TRBJ2-5; a weak D match, TRBD1 (6 bases). V was cut by 6 bases and J by 4 bases, with 12 bases left in between. CDR1 is MNHNS and CDR2 is SASEGT in the germline V gene. The length of the CDR3 is 13 residues. CDR3 sequence reads: CASRPGHLETQYF. The CDR3 nucleotides read TGTGCCAGCAGACCGGGACACCTAGAGACCCAGTACTTC.

This clone was counted many times. The chain couples TRBV27 to TRBJ1-5; D gene uncertain. CDR1 MNHEY and CDR2 SMNVEV come from the germline V gene (reference sequence). V lost 6 bases to trimming and J lost 2 bases, with 14 bases between them. The CDR3 runs to 15 residues. CDR3 loop: CASRGSGVGNQPQHF. In DNA, the CDR3 is TGTGCCAGCAGAGGATCCGGGGTGGGCAATCAGCCCCAGCATTTT.

This clone was seen repeatedly, ten times or more. This chain links TRBV7-9 with TRBJ1-6; no reliable D call. The V end was cut by 6 bases, the J end by 5 bases, with 8 bases between. This CDR3 has 13 residues. The germline V gene encodes CDR1 SEHNR and CDR2 FQNEAQ (reference sequence). CDR3 sequence (DNA): TGTGCCAGCAGTGACGTGGATAATTCACCCCTCCACTTT. It yields the protein CASSDVDNSPLHF.

This clone occurred once. The J gene is TRBJ2-7, the V gene TRBV11-1; 7 nucleotides match TRBD1. This CDR3 contains 16 residues. CDR1 is SGHAT, CDR2 FQDESV, per germline (reference sequence). J lost 6 bases, V lost 5 bases, and 16 bases had no gene match. As DNA, the CDR3 is TGTGCCAGCAGCCCAGACAGGGTAGGGTTAGGGAGCGAGCAGTACTTC. It is translated as CASSPDRVGLGSEQYF.

This clone has only a few counts. At one boundary the junction diverges from the germline segment, which might be a read error. The genes are TRBV6-1 and TRBJ2-1; 7 bases line up with TRBD2. CDR3 length: 15 residues. In germline, CDR1 is MNHNS, CDR2 SASEGT. CDR3 amino acids: CASSEWASGHNEQLF. The CDR3 DNA is TGTGCTAGCAGTGAGTGGGCTAGCGGACACAATGAGCAGCTCTTC.

This clone was counted many times. The chain couples TRBV7-9 to TRBJ1-4; 8 nucleotides line up with TRBD1. The CDR3 covers 12 residues. The junction had 4 bases not matched to a gene; V was cut back by 5 bases and J by 11 bases. Germline V gene sequence: CDR1 SEHNR, CDR2 FQNEAQ (reference sequence). In DNA, the CDR3 is TGTGCCAGCAGCGTCGGACAGGGCAAACTGTTTTTT. It codes for CASSVGQGKLFF.

The DNA of the CDR3 is TGTGCCAGCAGCCCAGGAACTAGCGGGAGGGGGGAGACCCAGTACTTC. Translated, it gives CASSPGTSGRGETQYF. V and J are TRBV12-3 or TRBV12-4 and TRBJ2-5; 13 bases are a match to TRBD2. V shed 6 bases, J shed 5 bases, and the junction held 9 bases outside the gene matches. This CDR3 is built from 16 residues.